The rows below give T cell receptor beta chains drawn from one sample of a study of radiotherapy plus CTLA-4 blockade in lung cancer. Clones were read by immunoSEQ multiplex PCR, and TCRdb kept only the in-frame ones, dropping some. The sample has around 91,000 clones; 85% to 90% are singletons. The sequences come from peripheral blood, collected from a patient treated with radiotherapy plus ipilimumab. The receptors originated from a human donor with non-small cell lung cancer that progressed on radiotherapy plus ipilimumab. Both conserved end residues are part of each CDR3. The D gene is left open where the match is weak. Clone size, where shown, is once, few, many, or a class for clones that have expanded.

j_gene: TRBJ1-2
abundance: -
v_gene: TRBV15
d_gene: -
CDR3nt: TGTGCCACCAGCAGAGCGGGGCCTGGAGGCTACACCTTC
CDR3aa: CATSRAGPGGYTF

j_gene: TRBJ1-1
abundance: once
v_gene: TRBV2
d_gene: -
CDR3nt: TGTGCCAGCAGTGAGGGGGGAAACACTGAAGCTTTCTTT
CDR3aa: CASSEGGNTEAFF

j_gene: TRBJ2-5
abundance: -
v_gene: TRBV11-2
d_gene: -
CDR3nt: TGTGCCAGCAGCTCCCCCTCGACAGGCCAAGAGACCCAGTACTTC
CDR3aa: CASSSPSTGQETQYF

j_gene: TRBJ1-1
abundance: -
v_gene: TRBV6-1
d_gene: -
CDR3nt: TGTGCCAGCAAGAAGGAAACCCTGAACACTGAAGCTTTCTTT
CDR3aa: CASKKETLNTEAFF

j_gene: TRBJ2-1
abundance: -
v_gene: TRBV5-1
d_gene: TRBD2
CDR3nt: TGCGCCAGCAGCTTGCTACTAGCGGAGAACAATGAGCAGTTCTTC
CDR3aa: CASSLLLAENNEQFF

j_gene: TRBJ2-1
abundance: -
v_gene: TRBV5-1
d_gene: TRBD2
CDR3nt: TGCGCCAGCAGCTCTGGACTAGCGGGAGGGTGGGTCTACAATGAGCAGTTCTTC
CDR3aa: CASSSGLAGGWVYNEQFF

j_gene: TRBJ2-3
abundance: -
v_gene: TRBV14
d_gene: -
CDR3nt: TGTGCCAGCAGCCCCCGACTAGTGGATACGCAGTATTTT
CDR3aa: CASSPRLVDTQYF

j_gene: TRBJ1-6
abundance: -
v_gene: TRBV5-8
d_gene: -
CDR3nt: TGTGCCAGCAGCTTATTCGGCACAGAGACCTATAATTCACCCCTCCACTTT
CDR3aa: CASSLFGTETYNSPLHF

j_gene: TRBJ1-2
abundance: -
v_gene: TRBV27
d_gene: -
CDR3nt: TGTGCCAGCACCTCTGATGTTGGCTACACCTTC
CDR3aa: CASTSDVGYTF

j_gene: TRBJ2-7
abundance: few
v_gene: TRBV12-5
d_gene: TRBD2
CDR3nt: TGTGCTAGTGGCACTCCCGGGGGGGAGAGGAGTTTCGAGCAGTACTTC
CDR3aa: CASGTPGGERSFEQYF

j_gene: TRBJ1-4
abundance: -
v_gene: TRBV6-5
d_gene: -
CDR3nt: TGTGCCAGCAGTAGCACCGGGGGTACTAATGAAAAACTGTTTTTT
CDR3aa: CASSSTGGTNEKLFF

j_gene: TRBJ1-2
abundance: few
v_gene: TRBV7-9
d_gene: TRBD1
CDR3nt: TGTGCCAGCTGGGACAGACACTATGGCTACACCTTC
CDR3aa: CASWDRHYGYTF

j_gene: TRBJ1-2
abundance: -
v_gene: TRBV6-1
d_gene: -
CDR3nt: TGTGCCAGCAGTGAACAGAAAACCTTCTCGGGCTACACCTTC
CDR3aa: CASSEQKTFSGYTF

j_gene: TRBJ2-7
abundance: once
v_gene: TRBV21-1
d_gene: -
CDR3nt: TGTGCCAGCAGCAACTGGGACGACTCCTACGAGCAGTACTTC
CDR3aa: CASSNWDDSYEQYF

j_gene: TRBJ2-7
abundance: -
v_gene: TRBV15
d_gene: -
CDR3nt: TGTGCCACCAGCAGAGATCGGCAGTACGAGCAGTACTTC
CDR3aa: CATSRDRQYEQYF

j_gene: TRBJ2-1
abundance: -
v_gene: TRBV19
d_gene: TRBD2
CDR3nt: TGTGCCAGTAACCACCCTCGGGGAGGGATTTACAATGAGCAGTTCTTC
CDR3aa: CASNHPRGGIYNEQFF

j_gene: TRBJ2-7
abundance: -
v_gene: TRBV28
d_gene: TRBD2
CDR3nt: TGTGCCAGCAGCAAACTAGCGGGGGTTGGCGAGCAGTACTTC
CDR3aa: CASSKLAGVGEQYF

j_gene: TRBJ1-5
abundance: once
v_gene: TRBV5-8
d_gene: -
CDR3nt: TGTGCCAGCAGCTTGATTGTGCCCCAGCATTTT
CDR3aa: CASSLIVPQHF

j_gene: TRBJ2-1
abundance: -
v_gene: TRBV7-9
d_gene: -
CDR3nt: TGTGCCAGCAGCTTAGTGGAGAGTCGGAATGAGCAGTTCTTC
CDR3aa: CASSLVESRNEQFF

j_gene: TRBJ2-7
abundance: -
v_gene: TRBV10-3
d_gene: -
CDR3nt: TGTGCCATCAGTGAATGGGGGTACGAGCAGTACTTC
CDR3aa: CAISEWGYEQYF

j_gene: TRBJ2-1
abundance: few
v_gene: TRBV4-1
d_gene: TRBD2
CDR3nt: TGCGCCAGCAGCCGGGATTCGGGCGGGAGGGGCGATGAGCAGTTCTTC
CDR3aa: CASSRDSGGRGDEQFF

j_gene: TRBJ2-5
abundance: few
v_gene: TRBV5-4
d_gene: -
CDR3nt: TGTGCCAGCAGCTGGGGGCAAGAGACCCAGTACTTC
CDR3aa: CASSWGQETQYF

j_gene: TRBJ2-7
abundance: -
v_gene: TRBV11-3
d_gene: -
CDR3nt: TGTGCCAGCAGCGGGTGGACAACCTACGAGCAGTACTTC
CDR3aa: CASSGWTTYEQYF

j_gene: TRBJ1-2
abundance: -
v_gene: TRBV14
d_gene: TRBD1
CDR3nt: TGTGCCAGCAGCCCCCGAACAGGACAGGGGGACTATGGCTACACCTTC
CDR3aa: CASSPRTGQGDYGYTF

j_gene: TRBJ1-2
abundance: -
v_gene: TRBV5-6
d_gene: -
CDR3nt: TGTGCCAGCAGCTTCGTTTCAGTGGGGAAGAGTGGCTACACCTTC
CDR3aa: CASSFVSVGKSGYTF

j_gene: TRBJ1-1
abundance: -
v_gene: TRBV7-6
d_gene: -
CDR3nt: TGTGCCAGCAGCCCCCTTGGGGGGAACACTGAAGCTTTCTTT
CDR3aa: CASSPLGGNTEAFF

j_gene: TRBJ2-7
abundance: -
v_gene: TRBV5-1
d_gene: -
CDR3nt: TGCGCCAGCAGCTCAGGTTCTGTGTCCTCCTACGAGCAGTACTTC
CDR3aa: CASSSGSVSSYEQYF

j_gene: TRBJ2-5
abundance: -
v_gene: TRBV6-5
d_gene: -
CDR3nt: TGTGCCAGCAGTTACTCAAACGGGAGTGTAGGAGAGACCCAGTACTTC
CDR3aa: CASSYSNGSVGETQYF

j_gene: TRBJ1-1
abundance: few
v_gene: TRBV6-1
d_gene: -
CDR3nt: TGTGCCAGCAGTGAAGAGGCCGGCAGGGCCACTGAAGCTTTCTTT
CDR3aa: CASSEEAGRATEAFF

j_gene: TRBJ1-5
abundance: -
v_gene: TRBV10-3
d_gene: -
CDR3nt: TGTGCCATCACCGGGACACTCAATCAGCCCCAGCATTTT
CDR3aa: CAITGTLNQPQHF

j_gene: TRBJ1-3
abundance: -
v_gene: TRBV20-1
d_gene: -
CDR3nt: TGCAGTGCTAGACGTGGAAACACCATATATTTT
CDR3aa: CSARRGNTIYF

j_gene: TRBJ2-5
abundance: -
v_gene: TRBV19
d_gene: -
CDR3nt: TGTGCCAGTAGTATTCTCGGCAGGGGATCGGGAGAGACCCAGTACTTC
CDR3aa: CASSILGRGSGETQYF

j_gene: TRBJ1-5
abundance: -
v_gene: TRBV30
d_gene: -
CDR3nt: TGTGCCTGGAGTTCCGAGGGAGCGGGTCAGCCCCAGCATTTT
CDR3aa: CAWSSEGAGQPQHF

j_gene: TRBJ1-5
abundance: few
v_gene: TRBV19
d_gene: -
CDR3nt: TGTGCCAGTAGTGCAGAACAGGGAACCTATAGCAATCAGCCCCAGCATTTT
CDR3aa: CASSAEQGTYSNQPQHF

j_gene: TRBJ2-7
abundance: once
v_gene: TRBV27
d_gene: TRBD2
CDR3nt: TGTGCCAGCAGTGTGCGGGAGAACTACGAGCAGTACTTC
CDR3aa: CASSVRENYEQYF

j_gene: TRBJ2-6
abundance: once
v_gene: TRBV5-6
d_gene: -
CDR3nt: TGTGCCAGCAGTAGAGCCGGGGCCAACGTCCTGACTTTC
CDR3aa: CASSRAGANVLTF

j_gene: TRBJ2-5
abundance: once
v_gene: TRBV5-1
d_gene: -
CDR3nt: TGCGCCAGCAGCTCGGCGGAGGGACGGGCAGAGACCCAGTACTTC
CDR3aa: CASSSAEGRAETQYF

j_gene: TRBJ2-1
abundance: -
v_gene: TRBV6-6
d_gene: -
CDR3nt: TGTGCCAGCAGTAAAACAGGGATTGTGCAGTTCTTC
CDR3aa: CASSKTGIVQFF

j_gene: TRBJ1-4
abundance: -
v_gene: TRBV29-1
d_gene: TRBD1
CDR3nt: TGCAGCGTTGAGGAGGACAGGGGACTAAAACTGTTTTTT
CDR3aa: CSVEEDRGLKLFF

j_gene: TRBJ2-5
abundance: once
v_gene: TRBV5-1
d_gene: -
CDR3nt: TGCGCCAGCAGCTCCCTGGGGGGCGAGACCCAGTACTTC
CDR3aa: CASSSLGGETQYF

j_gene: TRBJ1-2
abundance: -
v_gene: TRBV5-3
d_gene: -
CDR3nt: TGTGCCAGAAGCTGGGGGACATCCTATTCAGGGGTAGGGGCTCCCTATGGCTACACCTTC
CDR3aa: CARSWGTSYSGVGAPYGYTF

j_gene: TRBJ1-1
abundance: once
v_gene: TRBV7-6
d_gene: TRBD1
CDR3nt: TGTGCCAGCAGCTTGGGACAGGGCTCGAACACTGAAGCTTTCTTT
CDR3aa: CASSLGQGSNTEAFF

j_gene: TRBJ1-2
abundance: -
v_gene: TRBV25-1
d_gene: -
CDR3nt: TGTGCCACGCAGGGTAGTTTAAATGGCTACACCTTC
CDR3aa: CATQGSLNGYTF

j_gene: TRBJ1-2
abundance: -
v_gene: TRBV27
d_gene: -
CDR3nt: TGTGCCAGCAGTTTTGCGGGGGGGCAAGGCTACACCTTC
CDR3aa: CASSFAGGQGYTF

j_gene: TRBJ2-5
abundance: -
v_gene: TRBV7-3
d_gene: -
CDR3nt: TGTGCCAGCAGCCGGACTGCGATGGAGACCCAGTACTTC
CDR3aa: CASSRTAMETQYF